The present T cell receptor beta chain was sequenced within a study of siplizumab effects on memory and regulatory T cells. CDR1 is MGHRA and CDR2 is YSYEKL in the germline V gene. Trimming took off 0 bases at V and 2 bases at J, with 7 bases between the two ends. This CDR3 comprises 14 residues. Sequencing was performed with immunoSEQ multiplex PCR; in TCRdb, only in-frame clones are kept and a portion is missing. The data contain approximately 58,000 clones, approximately 95% of them singletons. The chain is built from TRBV4-1 and TRBJ1-2, with D possibly being TRBD1 (5 bases). The clonotype comes from a human donor in good health. Sequenced: CD8+ T cells sorted from blood. In DNA, the CDR3 is TGCGCCAGCAGCCAAGATGAGGGGAACTATGGCTACACCTTC. The encoded protein is CASSQDEGNYGYTF.